Below, one TCR beta chain is given with its context. Its target antigen remains unknown. Base qualities are missing; no much larger clone stands one base away. The library relied on PCR. TCR sequencing of DNA from cultured CD4+ T cells used the Oncomine TCR Beta short-read assay at the Johns Hopkins FTIC core. The QIAamp micro DNA kit was used to extract genomic DNA from the cultured CD4+ T cells. The Oncomine TCR Beta libraries from cultured CD4+ T cells were pooled using unique dual indexes and then sequenced on an Illumina iSeq 100. Per the source publication's procedure: Non-productive sequences were filtered out, and CDR3s that did not start with C, did not end with F or W, or were shorter than 7 amino acids were discarded. The MANAFEST web application identified antigen-specific clonotypes by comparing peptide-stimulated wells against reference wells and other culture wells. For a clone to be called positive, the clone needed an FDR below 0.05, an odds ratio above 5, and a productive frequency above 0.1% in at least two of three replicate wells. A clonotype counted as cross-reactive if it showed significant expansion both in the SARS-CoV-2 spike wells and in at least one common cold coronavirus spike condition. CDR3 homology was assessed with Levenshtein distances (stringdist) and unrooted phylogenetic trees (ape) in R version 3.6.1. TCRdb redid the processing of the public reads, applying fastp at Q25 and MiXCR, and retained in-frame beta chains. Every CDR3 protein is listed once, alongside the most common genes and DNA of its rows. It is TCRdb's table, rather than the study itself, that gives the V and J calls and clone size. The sample table shows some 25,000 distinct CDR3 sequences, and around 40% are seen once. Approximately 7.9% of the sample belongs to the ten largest clones.

This sample is part of a study of vaccination and CD4 T cells after COVID-19 (dated by TCRdb to between 2021 and 2024). In the study overall: Every convalescent patient had a positive nasal swab PCR test for SARS-CoV-2, with mild disease in about nine patients and severe disease in one. Post-COVID blood samples were collected from convalescent patients a median of about 92 days after diagnosis, with a range of about 35 to 180 days. Culture stimuli were overlapping spike peptide pools from SARS-CoV-2 and from the common cold coronaviruses HCoV-NL63, HCoV-OC43 and HCoV-229E. The convalescent cohort included six males and four females, with two Hispanic individuals, seven Caucasians, two Asians and one multiracial person. The time from the second vaccine dose to post-vaccine blood sampling had a median of roughly 79 days and ranged from roughly 13 to 241 days. In approximately eleven COVID-19 convalescent patients and a few infection-naive healthy vaccine recipients, the spike-specific CD4+ TCR repertoire before mRNA vaccination was compared with the repertoire after mRNA vaccination. Two doses of either the Pfizer-BioNTech BNT162b2 vaccine (n=8) or the Moderna mRNA-1273 vaccine (n=2) were administered to participants. As controls, cultures received a CEFX viral epitope pool (the positive control), an HIV-1 Nef peptide pool (the negative control), or no peptide at all.

Broader findings and caveats from the paper: In convalescent patients, a median 86.3% of post-vaccine SARS-CoV-2-reactive clones were detected only after vaccination, suggesting vaccine-specific priming. In convalescent patients, nearly all vaccine-specific clones (304 of 307) were found to be mono-reactive for SARS-CoV-2 spike rather than cross-reactive with common cold coronaviruses. The study included relatively few convalescent patients and did not analyze early timepoints after natural infection. The median count of SARS-CoV-2-reactive clonotypes went up from 20 to 25 after infection to a few dozen after vaccination, although the change was not significant.

Including cysteine and phenylalanine, the CDR3 has 11 amino acids. Just CDR3 DNA is preserved here, 33 bases in frame from base 1. CDR1 is given as LNHDA and CDR2 as SQIVND, both from the germline V gene (reference sequence). V and J lose 8 bases and 2 bases, and a span of 6 bases separates them. The treatment or condition label of this sample denotes: approximately nine-day PBMC culture with coronavirus spike peptide pools or control peptides (ViraFEST assay). The study used the ViraFEST assay, which expanded antigen-specific T cells with peptide pools and then identified expanded clonotypes by TCR sequencing. The convalescent patients' positive SARS-CoV-2 PCR tests fell between March and December 2020, which was before the Alpha, Beta and Delta variants emerged in the United States. Over 1.5 million PBMCs per well were cultured in IMDM with approximately 5% human AB serum and about 9.2 IU/ml IL-2, plus 10 ug/ml peptide pools. On days 3 and 7, half of the culture medium was replaced with fresh IL-2-containing medium. Once the cells had been in culture for roughly 11 days, the EasySep CD4+ T cell isolation kit was used to isolate CD4+ T cells by negative selection. Ficoll-Paque Plus gradient centrifugation was used to isolate PBMCs from whole blood, and the isolated PBMCs were then either used fresh or cryopreserved at -140C. In general, triplicate wells were set up for every culture condition.

The sample was CD4+ T cells from blood, cultured in vitro. This receptor was taken from a human donor who had recovered from COVID-19. The chain employs TRBV19 and TRBJ1-2, and perhaps TRBD1 as D gene, on 5 matching bases. The DNA sequence is TGTGCCAGTGGACAAAACTATGGCTACACCTTC. The resulting protein is CASGQNYGYTF.